The sequence of this TCR beta chain was determined in a study of regulatory T cells in long-lasting Graves disease listed by TCRdb under 2021. General notes on the study: In the newly diagnosed Graves' disease group, patients had been taking antithyroid drugs for less than 3 months. The study was registered as a clinical trial and conducted in China. A total of around 35 samples underwent TCR sequencing, from about 13 patients with persistent Graves' disease and approximately 20 patients with newly diagnosed Graves' disease. Persistent Graves' disease patients were compared with newly diagnosed Graves' disease patients by peripheral blood TCR sequencing and RNA sequencing. The paper as a whole reports these results and caveats: TRBV28, TRBJ1-2 and TRBJ2-5 were preferentially used in persistent disease, while TRBV20-1 and TRBJ2-1 were favored in newly diagnosed disease. Sequencing and analysis were limited to the TCR beta chain. Persistent patients shared more public clonotypes among themselves (under 3,000) than newly diagnosed patients did (about 1,000). Compared with newly diagnosed patients, persistent Graves' disease patients had lower TCR Shannon entropy and fewer highly expanded clones, which suggests clonal expansion. As a limitation, the authors acknowledged that the small sample size may reduce accuracy. Only peripheral blood was studied, because thyroid tissue, the primary lesion, was inaccessible.

In the paper's terms, the time point label means: newly diagnosed GD, antithyroid drugs for less than 3 months. For both TCR sequencing and RNA sequencing, RNA was extracted from PBMCs in TRIzol. The diagnosis of Graves' disease followed American Thyroid Association guidelines. The patients came from an endocrinology department in Xi'an, China. Each patient gave about 8.1 milliliters of peripheral blood, collected in an EDTA anticoagulant tube. Ficoll Paque Plus density gradient separation was used to isolate PBMCs, and no further T cell sorting was done. An Agilent 2100 Bioanalyzer and agarose gel were used to assess RNA quality, and a NanoDrop 2000 was used to measure RNA concentration. Library generation was performed with multiplex PCR. The instrument given in TCRdb is Illumina HiSeq 4000. CDR3 regions were amplified by Arm-PCR with iRepertoire HTBI primers to construct TCR beta libraries. PCR products were gel purified before sequencing. The source study handled its data this way. Across samples, around 58 TRBV and roughly 15 TRBJ segments were identified and used for gene usage analysis of CDR3 amino acid clonotypes. Filtered high-quality paired reads were merged into contigs using COPE and FqMerger. BLAST was used to align contigs to the IMGT TRBV, TRBD and TRBJ reference genes, and CDR3 was defined following IMGT. Any clonotype with a frequency above 0.1% was counted as a highly expanded clone. Shannon entropy was used to measure repertoire diversity, and the Gini coefficient was used to measure V-J evenness. Clonotypes shared by more than one individual were considered public. TCRdb took the public reads, trimmed them with fastp at Q25, ran MiXCR for clone calling and kept in-frame beta chains. CDR3 protein sequences are deduplicated, and each keeps its most common genes and DNA. The V and J calls and clone size come from TCRdb's table, not from the authors' own analysis. Within this sample are 500,000 to 700,000 distinct CDR3 sequences, with around 17% of them counted one time only. Of the sample, 15% to 20% falls within the top ten clones.

In the case of this clonotype: Its antigen remains undetermined. The record has no base qualities; no much larger clone is one base away.

Inclusive of the bounding cysteine and phenylalanine, the CDR3 is 14 residues long. The kept DNA is CDR3 alone, 42 bases in frame from the first base. The germline V gene encodes CDR1 LNHDA and CDR2 SQIVND (reference sequence). V lost 5 bases and J lost 7 bases; the stretch between them is 14 bases long. The sample also formed part of further work on T cells in Graves' hyperthyroidism and ophthalmopathy. The second study's authors report: Graves' hyperthyroidism was defined as stable when no progression to ophthalmopathy occurred over 18 months of follow-up. The hyperthyroidism patients were between 18 and 65 years old and newly diagnosed, with a disease duration of less than 2 months. The study excluded patients with uncontrolled infections, other autoimmune diseases, pregnancy or lactation. Clinical symptoms, serum thyroxine and TRAb, thyroid ultrasound, and orbital computed tomography formed the basis for the diagnoses. The first round of RT-PCR for the TCR CDR3 was performed with the HTBI primer set and the Qiagen OneStep RT-PCR kit. Most expanded thyroid clonotypes (frequency above 0.001) were also found in blood, which suggests that blood repertoires may mirror thyroid immune responses. In cross-validation, a model built on a 13 V-J signature told ophthalmopathy apart from stable hyperthyroidism with over 85% sensitivity and around 84% specificity, and in testing the same model reached 80%/75%. In validation, the model predicted progression to ophthalmopathy a median of 6.5 months before onset, with around 70% sensitivity and just under 75% specificity. To identify distinguishing TCR V-J signatures, a discovery cohort of about a hundred patients was used, comprising some 43 with Graves' ophthalmopathy and around 57 with stable Graves' hyperthyroidism. Whether ophthalmopathy could be predicted prospectively was tested in an independent validation cohort made up of about 18 hyperthyroidism patients plus 17 patients who later progressed to ophthalmopathy. The approximately 98 discovery patients were randomly divided into training and test sets at a 7:3 ratio. In six Graves' hyperthyroidism patients, the study also compared T-cell repertoires from thyroid tissue with T-cell repertoires from blood. Following sampling, methimazole starting at 30 mg daily was given to hyperthyroidism patients, and high-dose intravenous methylprednisolone was given to ophthalmopathy patients. Libraries were constructed in a second round of multiplex PCR, after which size selection and purification were carried out. Libraries were sequenced paired-end with 100 bp reads on an Illumina HiSeq2000. SOAPnuke was used to process the raw data, throwing out any read that contained adapters or uncalled bases, had a mean Phred below 15, or lacked an exact constant-primer or identifier match. COPE v1.2.5 was used to merge the high-quality paired reads, and each unique nucleotide sequence was defined as a clonotype. MiTCR v1.1 was used to align the clonotypes against IMGT TRBV, TRBD and TRBJ reference segments. The analysis included only V-J combinations with a frequency above 0.0001, which together covered more than 99% of the repertoires. A TCS score was defined as the ratio of F50 (clonal expansion) to E x V (chaos), with BLOSUM62-based TCRdist applied between CDR3 peptides within each V-J. Welch's t-statistics and random forest reduced fewer than 600 V-J features to 13, which were used in a naive Bayes classifier (R e1071). No statistical method was used to set the sample size in advance, and investigators knew the group allocation. The paper describes TCR Vbeta CDR3 sequencing of some 130 peripheral blood samples, made up of 43 ophthalmopathy patients, some 80 hyperthyroidism patients and some 17 progressor patients.

The sequenced sample was peripheral blood mononuclear cells (PBMCs), obtained at new diagnosis, from a patient treated with antithyroid drugs. The chain is made from TRBV19 and TRBJ2-2; the D gene assignment is ambiguous. The sequence derives from a woman aged 25 to 39 with Graves disease. Donor details come from another sample of the same person, matched by shared clones. The CDR3 region reads CASSPRVALGELFF. The sequenced DNA: TGTGCCAGTAGTCCACGTGTGGCACTCGGGGAGCTGTTTTTT.